The 15 T cell receptor beta chains below all came from one sample that was sequenced in a study of immune characterization of retroperitoneal liposarcoma. TCRdb reanalysed the PCR reads using MiXCR and keeps one entry per CDR3 protein. The sample contains some 10,000 distinct CDR3 sequences, about 26% of which appear only once. The sample comprised tumor tissue. Receptor source: a female donor with retroperitoneal liposarcoma.

The chain couples TRBV4-1 to TRBJ2-3; 11 bases match TRBD2. Looked up from germline, CDR1 is MGHRA and CDR2 is YSYEKL. The CDR3 is 16 residues long. V lost 4 bases, J lost 0 bases, and 3 bases stayed unmatched. The CDR3 DNA is TGCGCCAGCAGCCTCCGACTAGCGGGAAGCACAGATACGCAGTATTTT. Encoded protein: CASSLRLAGSTDTQYF.

The chain combines TRBV11-1 with TRBJ1-1; D possibly corresponds to TRBD1 (5 bases). V was trimmed by 0 bases and J by 5 bases, leaving 10 bases between them. The CDR3 spans 14 residues. The germline gives CDR1 SGHAT, CDR2 FQDESV (reference sequence). The CDR3 spells CASSLATGRTEAFF. In nucleotides, the CDR3 is TGTGCCAGCAGCTTAGCTACGGGGCGGACTGAAGCTTTCTTT.

In its sample, this clonotype was seen many times. The rearrangement links TRBV7-2 to TRBJ2-1; D might be TRBD1 (6 bases). Matching the DNA end better, TRBJ2-7 makes the J call doubtful. The CDR3 has 14 amino acids. Germline lookup yields CDR1 SGHTA and CDR2 FQGNSA. For the CDR3, the DNA is TGTGCCAGCAGCCCCCCGACAGGTTTTTCGGAGCAGTACTTC. The encoded protein is CASSPPTGFSEQYF.

This clonotype has a count of ten or more. V gene TRBV27 combines with J gene TRBJ2-7; 8 nucleotides agree with TRBD1. This CDR3 has 15 amino acids. V gave up 5 bases and J gave up 3 bases; unmatched junction bases: 9. Per the germline V gene, CDR1 is MNHEY and CDR2 is SMNVEV (reference sequence). CDR3 nucleotides: TGTGCCAGCAGTCAAGGGACAGGCCCGCTCTACGAGCAGTACTTC. This sequence encodes CASSQGTGPLYEQYF.

In this sample, this clonotype turned up a few times. The chain couples TRBV6-6 to TRBJ1-1; D unclear. The CDR3 covers 15 residues. The V and J ends lost 0 bases and 5 bases respectively, with 13 bases between them. CDR1 and CDR2 from the germline V gene are MNHNY and SVGAGI (reference sequence). The CDR3 here is CASSYSTPGYTEAFF. The CDR3 DNA reads as TGTGCCAGCAGTTACTCGACCCCGGGCTATACTGAAGCTTTCTTT.

This clonotype has ten or more counts. The CDR3 coding sequence is TGTGCCAGCAGCCCTCCCGGGACACTTCAGACCCGAGCCCAGCATTTT. As protein: CASSPPGTLQTRAQHF. V usage is TRBV7-2 and J usage is TRBJ1-5, with D maybe TRBD1 (6 bases). This CDR3 has 16 residues. Germline V gene sequence: CDR1 SGHTA, CDR2 FQGNSA. V lost 5 bases to trimming and J lost 11 bases, with 25 bases between them.

Points on this clonotype: A single base separates this from a much larger clone, so it may be a read error. V usage is TRBV27 and J usage is TRBJ2-1; no clear D. The J call is doubtful: the DNA matches TRBJ2-7 better. Germline CDR1 reads MNHEY; CDR2 reads SMNVEV (reference sequence). The CDR3 is made up of 17 amino acids. For the CDR3, the DNA is TGTGCCAGCAGTTTATCGCCCAACCTCGGCACCTACAATGAGCAGTACTTC. This gives the protein CASSLSPNLGTYNEQYF.

A few counts support this clonotype. V and J are TRBV6-1 and TRBJ2-1; the match to TRBD1 covers 9 bases. The CDR3 runs 14 residues. Trimming at V came to 9 bases and at J to 10 bases, leaving 13 bases not matched to a gene. Germline assignment: CDR1 MNHNS and CDR2 SASEGT. The CDR3 sequence: CASGADRGSYEQFF. The DNA for the CDR3 is TGTGCCAGTGGAGCGGACAGGGGATCCTACGAGCAGTTCTTC.

In its sample, this clonotype was seen many times. The chain couples TRBV6-1 to TRBJ1-5; tentative D call: TRBD1 (5 bases). Trimming shortened V by 4 bases and J by 5 bases, and 12 bases separated the two germline ends. Germline V gives CDR1 MNHNS, CDR2 SASEGT. The CDR3 has 14 amino acids. The CDR3 loop is CASSVRGLDQPQHF. Here the CDR3 DNA reads TGTGCCAGCAGTGTCCGGGGGTTGGATCAGCCCCAGCATTTT.

This clonotype showed up just a few times. This chain joins TRBV28 and TRBJ2-5; 8 nucleotides match TRBD2. Near its end, the DNA agrees better with TRBJ2-7, so the J call may be wrong. Per the germline V gene, CDR1 is MDHEN and CDR2 is SYDVKM. The CDR3 is 17 residues long. CDR3 DNA: TGTGCCAGCACCCTTTCCCTTTTCGGGACTAGTCACTACGAGCAGTACTTC. It is translated as CASTLSLFGTSHYEQYF.

V usage is TRBV6-1 and J usage is TRBJ2-1; D gene ambiguous. TRBJ2-7 explains the end of the DNA better; the J call may be wrong. Germline V CDR1 and CDR2: MNHNS, SASEGT. The CDR3 totals 13 residues. For the CDR3, the DNA is TGTGCCAGCAGTGAGGTCGAAGACTACGAGCAGTACTTC. Its protein is CASSEVEDYEQYF.

By proportion, this clonotype is medium-sized. The chain is built from TRBV7-2 and TRBJ1-4, with D tentatively TRBD1 (5 bases). The CDR3 loop spans 14 amino acids. In germline, CDR1 is SGHTA, CDR2 FQGNSA. Trimming removed 2 bases from V and 8 bases from J, with 12 bases in between. The chain's CDR3 is CASSLNQGSEKLFF. The CDR3 region has the DNA TGTGCCAGCAGCTTAAACCAGGGCTCGGAAAAACTGTTTTTT.

This clonotype has a handful of counts. The chain has TRBV11-1 and TRBJ2-1; possibly TRBD1 or TRBD2 for D (5 bases each). There are 15 residues in the CDR3. V was clipped by 5 bases and J by 4 bases, with 15 bases between them. Germline values: CDR1 SGHAT, CDR2 FQDESV (reference sequence). CDR3 region: CASSPRREGYNEQFF. The CDR3 coding sequence is TGTGCCAGCAGCCCCCGGCGAGAGGGGTACAATGAGCAGTTCTTC.

This clonotype was seen only a few times. The V call is TRBV15, the J call TRBJ2-7, with D uncertain. The CDR3 is 14 residues long. V shed 5 bases and J shed 1 base, with 12 bases lying between them. In germline, CDR1 is LNHNV, CDR2 YYDKDF (reference sequence). CDR3: CATSFQGTSYEQYF. In DNA, the CDR3 is TGTGCCACCAGCTTCCAAGGCACGTCCTACGAGCAGTACTTC.

The sample holds many counts of this clonotype. The chain couples TRBV7-8 to TRBJ1-5, with D perhaps matching TRBD1 (5 bases). V lost 4 bases, J lost 6 bases, and 10 bases lay in between. Germline-derived CDR1 and CDR2 are SGHVS and FQNEAQ. The CDR3 length is 13 residues. The CDR3: CASSWDFVQPQHF. In DNA form, the CDR3 reads TGTGCCAGCAGCTGGGACTTCGTTCAGCCCCAGCATTTT. The complete variable domain, with remaining parts taken from reference TRBV7-8 and TRBJ1-5, reads GAGVSQSPRYKVAKRGQDVALRCDPISGHVSLFWYQQALGQGPEFLTYFQNEAQLDKSGLPSDRFFAERPEGSVSTLKIQRTQQEDSAVYLCASSWDFVQPQHFGDGTRLSIL.